Listed here are 16 T cell receptor beta chains from one sample, sequenced in a study of regulatory T cells in long-lasting Graves disease. Construction of TCR beta libraries relied on iRepertoire HTBI primers and on Arm-PCR targeting CDR3 regions. TCRdb reprocessed the multiplex PCR reads with MiXCR, giving one entry per CDR3 protein. Of over 350,000 distinct CDR3 sequences in the sample, around 20% were seen once. Sample time point: persistent/refractory GD, antithyroid drugs over 5 years with positive TRAb. There was RNA extracted from PBMCs, and the TCR library was made from it. The sample consisted of peripheral blood mononuclear cells (PBMCs), taken when the disease was refractory, from a patient treated with antithyroid drugs. The receptors here all came from a female donor with Graves disease.

This clonotype came up a few times. This chain links TRBV18 with TRBJ1-3; D not certain. The CDR3 has 14 residues. The germline V gene has CDR1 KGHSH and CDR2 LQKENI. V was shortened by 1 base and J by 2 bases, with 6 bases between the two germline ends. DNA of the CDR3: TGTGCCAGCTCACCACGGGAAGCTGGAAACACCATATATTTT. Residues: CASSPREAGNTIYF.

This clonotype was observed a few times. The chain is built from TRBV20-1 and TRBJ2-7, with 8 bases aligning to TRBD1. This CDR3 contains 15 residues. After removal of 0 bases from V and 3 bases from J, the junction contained 7 bases not matched to a gene. CDR1 and CDR2 from the germline V gene are DFQATT and SNEGSKA (reference sequence). The CDR3 DNA is TGCAGTGCTAGAGATGGAGCAGGGGGCATCTACGAGCAGTACTTC. It is translated as CSARDGAGGIYEQYF.

The chain joins TRBV19 to TRBJ2-2, with D unclear. Trimming took 5 bases from V and 2 from J, leaving 15 bases between them. Germline assignment: CDR1 LNHDA and CDR2 SQIVND (reference sequence). The CDR3 is 16 amino acids. The CDR3 bases are TGTGCCAGTAGTGGGTTTCGTAAGGGTAACACCGGGGAGCTGTTTTTT. Translation: CASSGFRKGNTGELFF.

About this clonotype: This clone may be a read error of a much larger clone one base away. In nucleotides, the CDR3 is TGCAGTGCAGCACCGGGACAAGTAGTTCAGCCCCAGCATTTT. Its protein is CSAAPGQVVQPQHF. This chain joins TRBV20-1 and TRBJ1-5; D possibly corresponds to TRBD1 (6 bases). The CDR3 has 14 residues. V was trimmed by 6 bases and J by 6 bases, leaving 18 bases between them. Germline V gene sequence: CDR1 DFQATT, CDR2 SNEGSKA (reference sequence).

This clonotype was counted ten times or more. The gene calls are TRBV28 and TRBJ1-5, with D unclear. V was trimmed by 3 bases and J by 1 base, leaving 7 bases between them. The germline V gene encodes CDR1 MDHEN and CDR2 SYDVKM. The CDR3 consists of 14 residues. The CDR3 nucleotides read TGTGCCAGCAGTTTCACGGGAAGCAATCAGCCCCAGCATTTT. Translation gives CASSFTGSNQPQHF.

This clonotype has only a few counts. The CDR3 bases are TGTGCCAGTACACTAGCGGGCTCCTACAATGAGCAGTTCTTC. It is translated as CASTLAGSYNEQFF. The V gene is TRBV28, the J gene TRBJ2-1; 9 bases align to TRBD2. The CDR3 loop spans 14 amino acids. The trim removed 9 bases at V and 0 bases at J, leaving 3 bases unmatched. Per germline, CDR1 MDHEN and CDR2 SYDVKM. Looking up the rest from reference TRBV28 and TRBJ2-1 gives the full variable domain: DVKVTQSSRYLVKRTGEKVFLECVQDMDHENMFWYRQDPGLGLRLIYFSYDVKMKEKGDIPEGYSVSREKKERFSLILESASTNQTSMYLCASTLAGSYNEQFFGPGTRLTVL.

In its sample, this clonotype was seen a few times. V usage is TRBV20-1 and J usage is TRBJ1-1, with D perhaps TRBD1 (6 bases). Trimming stripped 5 bases from V and 7 bases from J, with 20 bases between. The germline V gene has CDR1 DFQATT and CDR2 SNEGSKA (reference sequence). This CDR3 has 14 residues. DNA for the CDR3: TGCAGTGCTTGGGAGGACAGTACAATACGTGAAGCTTTCTTT. This sequence encodes CSAWEDSTIREAFF.

This clonotype was detected many times. The chain carries TRBV2 and TRBJ1-1; D is uncertain. Trimming left V 9 bases short and J 10 bases short, with 6 bases between. The CDR3 extends over 8 amino acids. Germline values: CDR1 SNHLY, CDR2 FYNNEI. DNA of the CDR3: TGTGCCAGTCGCACAGCTTTCTTT. It encodes CASRTAFF. Looking up the rest from reference TRBV2 and TRBJ1-1 gives the full variable domain: EPEVTQTPSHQVTQMGQEVILRCVPISNHLYFYWYRQILGQKVEFLVSFYNNEISEKSEIFDDQFSVERPDGSNFTLKIRSTKLEDSAMYFCASRTAFFGQGTRLTVV.

This clonotype was seen only once. This may arise from a read error, as a much more abundant clone is one base away. CDR3 DNA sequence: TGTGCCGGCGGTGGTCCTACAGGGGGCCGGGAGACCCAGTACTTC. It specifies CAGGGPTGGRETQYF. The chain recombines TRBV25-1 with TRBJ2-5, with 9 bases lining up with TRBD1. The trim removed 11 bases at V and 5 bases at J, leaving 15 bases unmatched. In germline, CDR1 is MGHDK, CDR2 SYGVNS. The CDR3 totals 15 residues.

This clonotype has only a few counts. This chain links TRBV6-5 with TRBJ2-7, with 9 positions matching TRBD1. The CDR3 has 16 residues. V was clipped by 0 bases and J by 3 bases; unmatched bases: 6. The germline gives CDR1 MNHEY, CDR2 SVGAGI. In DNA form, the CDR3 reads TGTGCCAGCAGTTACTCGAAAGGGACAGGGATCTACGAGCAGTACTTC. Protein sequence: CASSYSKGTGIYEQYF.

This clonotype was counted only a few times. The chain combines TRBV19 with TRBJ1-4, with D uncertain. The V end lost 3 bases, the J end lost 11 bases, and 7 bases lay between the germline ends. The germline CDR1 and CDR2 sequences are LNHDA and SQIVND (reference sequence). The CDR3 consists of 11 residues. The CDR3 coding sequence is TGTGCCAGTAGTATGACCGCGAAACTGTTTTTT. Protein: CASSMTAKLFF.

The chain employs TRBV9 and TRBJ1-2; perhaps TRBD1 as D (6 bases). This CDR3 region has 14 residues. Trimming removed 3 bases from V and 2 bases from J, with 11 bases in between. In germline, CDR1 is SGDLS, CDR2 YYNGEE. The CDR3 loop reads CASSARTGNYGYTF. The CDR3 bases are TGTGCCAGCAGCGCTCGAACAGGGAACTATGGCTACACCTTC.

This clonotype appeared many times. DNA of the CDR3: TGTGCCAGCCGGGGGCTAGCGGGAGGAGAAGAGCAGTACTTC. Protein product: CASRGLAGGEEQYF. The chain has TRBV6-1 and TRBJ2-7; TRBD2 agrees at 11 bases. Trimming at V came to 8 bases and at J to 7 bases, leaving 10 bases not matched to a gene. The CDR3 sequence is 14 residues long. Germline loops: CDR1 MNHNS, CDR2 SASEGT.

This sequence joins TRBV7-2 and TRBJ1-2; D remains unclear. CDR1 and CDR2 from the germline V gene are SGHTA and FQGNSA. The CDR3 is 12 amino acids. V dropped 4 bases and J dropped 11 bases, with 14 bases sitting between them. CDR3 sequence: CASSSPGRLYTF. CDR3 nucleotide sequence: TGTGCCAGCAGCTCCCCTGGGCGTCTTTACACCTTC.

This clonotype was found many times. J is TRBJ2-5 and V is TRBV11-2; 8 nucleotides line up with TRBD1. The CDR3 runs 15 residues. Germline V gene sequence: CDR1 SGHAT, CDR2 FQNNGV. After removal of 3 bases from V and 4 bases from J, the junction contained 7 bases not matched to a gene. The CDR3 loop reads CASSFDRGALETQYF. The CDR3 DNA follows: TGTGCCAGCAGCTTCGACAGGGGTGCTTTAGAGACCCAGTACTTC.

Note on this clonotype: A read error is likely here: a far larger clone is one base away. V usage is TRBV6-2 or TRBV6-3 and J usage is TRBJ2-5; the match to TRBD2 covers 8 bases. The CDR3 has 14 amino acids. Per the germline V gene, CDR1 is MNHEY and CDR2 is SVGEGT. V was pared by 6 bases and J by 4 bases, with 7 bases of the junction left unmatched. CDR3 in DNA: TGTGCCAGCAGCCCCCGGGCGGGAGGAGAGACCCAGTACTTC. It specifies CASSPRAGGETQYF.